This T cell receptor beta chain was documented in a study of blood T cells in healthy people across ages. General observations from the study: Higher diversity, along with more naive CD4+ cells, distinguished long-lived donors from aged donors.

V was pared by 5 bases and J by 1 base, with 8 bases between. The CDR3 covers 13 residues. From germline, CDR1 is SGHTA and CDR2 FQGNSA. The use of a sample-barcoded 5' primer and a J-beta primer mix characterized a second PCR of about 7 to 12 cycles. TCRdb re-called the 5' RACE reads with MiXCR, one entry per CDR3 protein. The data contain fewer than 800,000 distinct CDR3 sequences, 20% to 25% of them singletons. On this clonotype: Its antigen remains unidentified.

This sample was also put to use in a study of T cells of mothers and their children. That publication notes: It was related mother-child pairs that showed slightly higher overlap than unrelated pairs, without reaching significance.

This TCR was recovered from a boy aged 5 to 17 in good health. The sequenced sample was blood. This chain connects TRBV7-2 to TRBJ2-5; D remains unclear. The CDR3 region has the DNA TGTGCCAGCAGCCGACCCAGCCAAGAGACCCAGTACTTC. This translates into CASSRPSQETQYF.